Presented here are 21 T cell receptor beta chains from one specimen sequenced in a study of metastatic and nonmetastatic thyroid tumors. The entire patient cohort was treatment-naive prior to thyroid surgery. MiXCR re-clonotyped the PCR reads for TCRdb. Of about 4,400 clones in the sample, around 35% are singletons; the top ten hold 35% to 45%. The sample was adjacent normal tissue. The source of these receptors is a male donor with papillary thyroid cancer or a benign thyroid nodule (not recorded which). Some clones in this sample may be carry-over from other donors' samples.

In its sample, this clone was seen a few times. This chain joins TRBV27 and TRBJ2-7, with 7 positions matching TRBD1. In germline, CDR1 is MNHEY, CDR2 SMNVEV (reference sequence). With V trimmed by 2 bases and J by 4 bases, 8 bases remained unmatched. The CDR3 loop spans 15 amino acids. CDR3: CASSLTTGTVYEQYF. The CDR3 DNA sequence: TGTGCCAGCAGTTTAACGACAGGGACGGTTTACGAGCAGTACTTC.

This chain joins TRBV20-1 and TRBJ2-6, with D unclear. From germline, CDR1 is DFQATT and CDR2 SNEGSKA (reference sequence). The ends were cut back, 5 bases at V and 1 base at J, with 6 bases in the middle. CDR3 length: 13 amino acids. The CDR3: CSAAVSGANVLTF. CDR3 in DNA: TGCAGTGCTGCCGTGTCTGGGGCCAACGTCCTGACTTTC.

This clone was counted a few times. The J gene is TRBJ2-5, the V gene TRBV11-2; unclear D gene. The CDR3 length is 13 residues. V gave up 1 base and J gave up 7 bases, with 10 bases separating them. Germline V CDR1 and CDR2: SGHAT, FQNNGV. The CDR3 DNA follows: TGTGCCAGCAGCTTAGGGGGTGACGGGACCCAGTACTTC. Its translation: CASSLGGDGTQYF.

The chain couples TRBV6-1 to TRBJ2-1; 10 bases map to TRBD2. V shed 4 bases and J 5 bases; nucleotides not matched to a gene: 8. The CDR3 has 16 residues. Germline V gene lookup returns CDR1 MNHNS and CDR2 SASEGT. CDR3 DNA sequence: TGTGCCAGCAGTGCTTCTAGCGGGAGTTATAACAATGAGCAGTTCTTC. Translation: CASSASSGSYNNEQFF.

CDR3 DNA: TGTGCCAGCGTAAGACAGGGGCCCTACACCTTC. It specifies CASVRQGPYTF. This chain connects TRBV6-1 to TRBJ1-2; 8 bases align to TRBD1. CDR3 length: 11 residues. V shed 8 bases, J shed 10 bases, and the junction held 6 bases outside the gene matches. Germline CDR1 reads MNHNS; CDR2 reads SASEGT.

Of note for this clone: An end of the junction does not agree with germline; a read error may underlie this. The chain has TRBV7-2 and TRBJ1-6; D possibly corresponds to TRBD1 (6 bases). CDR1 SGHTA and CDR2 FQGNSA come from the germline V gene. The CDR3 is 15 amino acids. The CDR3 DNA is TGTGCCAGCAGCGCAACTGGGACACTTAATTCACCCCTCCGCTTT. This encodes CASSATGTLNSPLRF. The full variable domain, rest sourced from reference TRBV7-2 and TRBJ1-6, is GAGVSQSPSNKVTEKGKDVELRCDPISGHTALYWYRQSLGQGLEFLIYFQGNSAPDKSGLPSDRFSAERTGGSVSTLTIQRTQQEDSAVYLCASSATGTLNSPLRFGNGTRLTVT.

The chain combines TRBV20-1 with TRBJ1-5, with TRBD1 matching 10 bases. V lost 3 bases, J lost 6 bases, and 5 bases stayed unmatched. Per germline, CDR1 DFQATT and CDR2 SNEGSKA (reference sequence). The CDR3 is made up of 14 amino acids. DNA for the CDR3: TGCAGTGCTAGTCGGACAGGGGGGAGTCAGCCCCAGCATTTT. Protein sequence: CSASRTGGSQPQHF.

This chain joins TRBV6-2 or TRBV6-3 and TRBJ2-7, with 9 bases matching TRBD2. The CDR3 loop spans 16 amino acids. The trim removed 7 bases at V and 2 bases at J, leaving 12 bases unmatched. Germline V gene data show CDR1 as MNHEY and CDR2 as SVGEGT. CDR3 sequence (DNA): TGTGCCAGCATTCTTTCTAGGGGCGGGGGGGCCTACGAGCAGTACTTC. Translation: CASILSRGGGAYEQYF.

This chain joins TRBV30 and TRBJ2-7; D may be TRBD1 (6 bases). The CDR3 covers 12 residues. V was clipped by 1 base and J by 5 bases, with 9 bases between them. Germline V CDR1 and CDR2: GTSNPN, SVGIG (reference sequence). Here the CDR3 DNA reads TGTGCCTGGAGTGCCAGGGGCCACGAGCAGTACTTC. It codes for CAWSARGHEQYF. The full variable domain, completed using reference TRBV30 and TRBJ2-7, is SQTIHQWPATLVQPVGSPLSLECTVEGTSNPNLYWYRQAAGRGLQLLFYSVGIGQISSEVPQNLSASRPQDRQFILSSKKLLLSDSGFYLCAWSARGHEQYFGPGTRLTVT.

This clone appeared a few times. As DNA, the CDR3 is TGTGCCAGCAAAGAAGCGGGACAGGGGGTCAATCAGCCCCAGCATTTT. This gives the protein CASKEAGQGVNQPQHF. This chain links TRBV28 with TRBJ1-5; 11 nucleotides line up with TRBD1. This CDR3 spans 16 amino acids. Germline lookup yields CDR1 MDHEN and CDR2 SYDVKM. V was pared by 7 bases and J by 3 bases, with 8 bases of the junction left unmatched.

The chain carries TRBV5-1 and TRBJ2-3; 8 bases are a match to TRBD2. The ends lost 4 bases at V and 10 bases at J; junction bases unmatched: 17. The CDR3 covers 16 residues. Per the germline V gene, CDR1 is SGHRS and CDR2 is YFSETQ. The CDR3 sequence is CASSTQGAGAGVSQYF. For the CDR3, the DNA is TGCGCCAGCAGCACCCAGGGAGCGGGAGCGGGGGTTTCGCAGTATTTT.

The chain is built from TRBV5-1 and TRBJ2-3, with 7 nucleotides matching TRBD2. Trimming at V came to 0 bases and at J to 3 bases, leaving 4 bases not matched to a gene. The CDR3 extends over 15 amino acids. CDR1 and CDR2 (germline): SGHRS, YFSETQ. DNA of the CDR3: TGCGCCAGCAGCTTGGAGCAGCGGGGAACAGATACGCAGTATTTT. It is translated as CASSLEQRGTDTQYF.

This clone was observed a few times. The gene calls are TRBV6-1 and TRBJ2-1, with 10 nucleotides matching TRBD2. V dropped 7 bases and J dropped 6; count of bases not matched to a gene: 6. CDR3 length: 14 amino acids. Germline lookup yields CDR1 MNHNS and CDR2 SASEGT. Here the CDR3 reads CASTPGLAINEQFF. CDR3 nucleotides: TGTGCCAGCACCCCGGGACTAGCGATCAATGAGCAGTTCTTC.

Sample share makes this clone large (0.1 to 1%). The chain links TRBV28 to TRBJ1-3; D ambiguous. V was trimmed by 2 bases and J by 6 bases, leaving 8 bases between them. Germline loops: CDR1 MDHEN, CDR2 SYDVKM. The CDR3 runs 13 residues. The CDR3 region is CASSLGRENTIYF. For the CDR3, the DNA is TGTGCCAGCAGTTTAGGAAGGGAAAACACCATATATTTT.

The rearrangement joins TRBV28 to TRBJ1-2; D unclear. Germline V gene data show CDR1 as MDHEN and CDR2 as SYDVKM. With 3 bases removed from V and 0 bases from J, the gap between germline ends came to 5 bases. The CDR3 runs 13 residues. CDR3 residues: CASSFLPNYGYTF. The CDR3 nucleotides are TGTGCCAGCAGTTTTTTACCTAACTATGGCTACACCTTC.

In its sample, this clone ranks as medium-sized. The CDR3 loop reads CASSVAENTDTQYF. The DNA of the CDR3 is TGCGCCAGCAGCGTGGCAGAGAACACAGATACGCAGTATTTT. The chain combines TRBV5-1 with TRBJ2-3; D ambiguous. The CDR3 totals 14 residues. Trimming removed 4 bases from V and 2 bases from J, with 11 bases in between. Germline V gene lookup returns CDR1 SGHRS and CDR2 YFSETQ.

V usage is TRBV20-1 and J usage is TRBJ2-7; D unclear. CDR1 and CDR2 from the germline V gene are DFQATT and SNEGSKA (reference sequence). CDR3 length: 10 residues. Trimming stripped 0 bases from V and 8 bases from J, with 5 bases between. As DNA, the CDR3 is TGCAGTGCTAGAGATTCGCAGCAGTACTTC. Amino acid sequence: CSARDSQQYF.

This chain uses TRBV5-1 with TRBJ1-1, with 7 bases identical to TRBD1. The CDR3 is made up of 15 amino acids. The germline CDR1 and CDR2 sequences are SGHRS and YFSETQ. With V trimmed by 0 bases and J by 1 base, 3 bases remained unmatched. CDR3 loop: CASSLGQGSNTEAFF. As DNA, the CDR3 is TGCGCCAGCAGCTTGGGACAGGGCTCGAACACTGAAGCTTTCTTT.

This clone appeared a few times. The rearrangement links TRBV19 to TRBJ2-7; 10 bases are a match to TRBD1. Germline V lookup: CDR1 LNHDA, CDR2 SQIVND (reference sequence). J lost 2 bases, V lost 1 base, and 8 bases had no gene match. This CDR3 is 17 amino acids long. Here the CDR3 reads CASSIVLRDRGPYEQYF. Here the CDR3 DNA reads TGTGCCAGTAGTATAGTTCTAAGGGACAGGGGACCCTACGAGCAGTACTTC.

This clone turned up a few times. This chain links TRBV6-1 with TRBJ1-5; D is uncertain. This CDR3 is built from 15 residues. The V gene's germline CDR1 is MNHNS and CDR2 SASEGT. Trimming took 4 bases from V and 7 from J, leaving 17 bases between them. The CDR3 nucleotides read TGTGCCAGCAGTGTTCTTGGTGGGGTCGGACAGCCCCAGCATTTT. It specifies CASSVLGGVGQPQHF.

The chain has TRBV20-1 and TRBJ2-1; 13 bases align to TRBD2. The germline gives CDR1 DFQATT, CDR2 SNEGSKA (reference sequence). There are 17 residues in the CDR3. V gave up 6 bases and J gave up 0 bases; unmatched junction bases: 8. CDR3 nucleotides: TGCAGTGCCCGGACTAGCGGGGGAACAAACTCCTACAATGAGCAGTTCTTC. Protein sequence: CSARTSGGTNSYNEQFF.